The 10 T cell receptor beta chains presented below share a single source sample, sequenced in a study of CD4+ T cells in melanoma. Repertoires were generated with immunoSEQ multiplex PCR, while TCRdb's copy carries only in-frame clones and drops some. There are 5,500 to 8,000 clones in the sample; roughly three quarters occur only once, and over 25% lies in the top ten. The sample was cells from a culture (not recorded whether cultured in vitro). The receptor set was obtained from a human donor with melanoma.

This clone was recorded a few times. The V gene is TRBV29-1, the J gene TRBJ2-1; D remains ambiguous. The V and J ends lost 4 bases and 9 bases respectively, with 13 bases between them. Germline values: CDR1 SQVTM, CDR2 ANQGSEA. The CDR3 is 12 amino acids. The CDR3 loop reads CSVAMGYGEQFF. In nucleotides, the CDR3 is TGCAGCGTTGCGATGGGGTACGGTGAGCAGTTCTTC.

This clone was counted a single time. This chain connects TRBV9 to TRBJ2-1, with 9 nucleotides matching TRBD2. Looked up from germline, CDR1 is SGDLS and CDR2 is YYNGEE. The CDR3 runs to 16 residues. V shed 0 bases, J shed 5 bases, and the junction held 6 bases outside the gene matches. The CDR3 DNA reads TGTGCCAGCAGCGTAGACCTGCGGGGGGGAGACAATGAGCAGTTCTTC. It translates to CASSVDLRGGDNEQFF.

The rearrangement uses TRBV20-1 and TRBJ2-1; D is unclear. The ends were cut back, 3 bases at V and 5 bases at J, with 5 bases in the middle. Germline loops: CDR1 DFQATT, CDR2 SNEGSKA (reference sequence). The CDR3 extends over 11 amino acids. This CDR3 reads CSARGNNEQFF. The CDR3 region has the DNA TGCAGTGCTAGGGGGAACAATGAGCAGTTCTTC.

This clone has just one count. The gene calls are TRBV6-4 and TRBJ1-5; D ambiguous. Trimming pared 5 bases from V and 4 bases from J, leaving 9 bases between. The CDR3 consists of 13 residues. Germline lookup yields CDR1 MRHNA and CDR2 SNTAGT. CDR3 protein: CASSPGRNQPQHF. DNA for the CDR3: TGTGCCAGCAGTCCTGGGAGGAATCAGCCCCAGCATTTT.

CDR3 loop: CASSSRGQGTNTEAFF. In nucleotides, the CDR3 is TGTGCCAGCAGTTCCCGGGGACAGGGAACGAACACTGAAGCTTTCTTT. The chain carries TRBV28 and TRBJ1-1; 9 nucleotides match TRBD1. Germline V gene data show CDR1 as MDHEN and CDR2 as SYDVKM. The CDR3 consists of 16 residues. With V trimmed by 4 bases and J by 1 base, 7 bases remained unmatched.

This clone was recorded a few times. This rearrangement joins TRBV30 to TRBJ1-6; 8 bases fit TRBD1. V lost 0 bases and J lost 10; bases outside the gene matches: 5. Germline V gene data show CDR1 as GTSNPN and CDR2 as SVGIG (reference sequence). The CDR3 is 14 amino acids. In DNA, the CDR3 is TGTGCCTGGAGTGTACACAGGGGGGGATCACCCCTCCACTTT. Translation: CAWSVHRGGSPLHF.

J is TRBJ2-2 and V is TRBV28, with unresolved D. CDR1 and CDR2 from the germline V gene are MDHEN and SYDVKM. Deletions cut 8 bases from V and 5 bases from J, with 9 bases between. The length of the CDR3 is 12 residues. The CDR3: CASSRQTGELFF. CDR3 DNA: TGTGCCAGCTCCCGACAAACCGGGGAGCTGTTTTTT. The entire variable domain, with the rest obtained from reference TRBV28 and TRBJ2-2, is as follows: DVKVTQSSRYLVKRTGEKVFLECVQDMDHENMFWYRQDPGLGLRLIYFSYDVKMKEKGDIPEGYSVSREKKERFSLILESASTNQTSMYLCASSRQTGELFFGEGSRLTVL.

The CDR3 reads CASSVDGSLYGYTF. For the CDR3, the DNA is TGTGCCAGCAGCGTCGACGGGAGCCTCTATGGCTACACCTTC. The chain has TRBV9 and TRBJ1-2; D unclear. The CDR3 totals 14 residues. Germline CDR1 and CDR2: SGDLS and YYNGEE. Trimming stripped 2 bases from V and 4 bases from J, with 12 bases between.

This rearrangement joins TRBV5-3 to TRBJ2-7, with D perhaps TRBD2 (5 bases). TRBV5-3 is known as an ORF, though its function is uncertain. Trimming removed 4 bases at V and 0 bases at J, with 20 bases between. This CDR3 comprises 17 residues. The CDR3: CARSPTGRGRSSYEQYF. The CDR3 region has the DNA TGTGCCAGAAGCCCGACGGGTCGGGGAAGGAGCTCCTACGAGCAGTACTTC.

The chain joins TRBV5-1 to TRBJ1-4; D uncertain. Germline-derived CDR1 and CDR2 are SGHRS and YFSETQ. The CDR3 has 15 residues. Trimming cost V 4 bases and J 2 bases, with 12 bases left between them. CDR3 amino acids: CASSAVGSTNEKLFF. The DNA of the CDR3 is TGCGCCAGCAGCGCCGTGGGTAGCACTAATGAAAAACTGTTTTTT.